This TCR beta chain stems from a study of response to subunit inactivated influenza vaccine. Study-wide points: New T cells are recruited in small numbers by each seasonal influenza vaccination, according to the authors' suggestion.

A note on this clonotype: Antigen specificity is unknown.

Via MiXCR, TCRdb re-called the RT-PCR reads, giving one row per CDR3 protein. The table records under 200,000 distinct CDR3 sequences, around a tenth of them present only once. This specimen was CD8+ T cells sorted from PBMCs, taken roughly 24 months after vaccination. The clonotype was recovered from a man aged 50 to 69 who received an inactivated influenza vaccine.

This CDR3 is CASSSARRGGYEQYF. The CDR3 DNA reads as TGTGCCAGCAGTTCCGCCCGACGAGGAGGGTACGAGCAGTACTTC. J is TRBJ2-7 and V is TRBV27, with D perhaps matching TRBD2 (6 bases). Germline loops: CDR1 MNHEY, CDR2 SMNVEV (reference sequence). V was trimmed by 4 bases and J by 4 bases, leaving 17 bases between them. This CDR3 spans 15 amino acids.